A selection of T cell receptor beta chains follows, all from one sample in a study of cytomegalovirus exposure and HLA in healthy donors. Generated by immunoSEQ multiplex PCR, the TCRdb table keeps only in-frame clones and is missing some. The sample includes more than 90,000 clones, about 84% of them seen just once. The sequencing sample was made of PBMCs. The source is a man aged 18 to 29 in good health and CMV-seronegative. Each CDR3 is given with its conserved first and last residue. D genes are given only for firm matches. Part of the rows lack a size; the others show once, few, many or a class for expanded clones.

j_call | clone_size | d_call | v_call | cdr3_nt | cdr3_aa
TRBJ2-5 | once | TRBD2 | TRBV27 | TGTGCCAGCAGTTTCACGGGACTAAAAGAGACCCAGTACTTC | CASSFTGLKETQYF
TRBJ2-5 | . | TRBD2 | TRBV5-1 | TGCGCCAGCAGCTTGGTCAGGGAGGGGGAGACCCAGTACTTC | CASSLVREGETQYF
TRBJ2-7 | . | TRBD2 | TRBV28 | TGTGCCAGCAGTTTCCCGACCAAGCGGGGCTACGAGCAGTACTTC | CASSFPTKRGYEQYF
TRBJ2-3 | . | . | TRBV7-9 | TGTGCCAGCAGCTCAGAATATACGCAGTATTTT | CASSSEYTQYF
TRBJ2-2 | . | TRBD2 | TRBV27 | TGTGCCAGCAGCCAGGAGGCGGGAGGGGAGAACACCGGGGAGCTGTTTTTT | CASSQEAGGENTGELFF
TRBJ1-2 | . | TRBD1 | TRBV6-7 | TGTGCCAGCAGTTACCCTGGGACAGGGGATGGTGGCTACACCTTC | CASSYPGTGDGGYTF
TRBJ1-5 | . | . | TRBV30 | TGTGCCTGGAGTATCCGGGGGCCCCAGCATTTT | CAWSIRGPQHF
TRBJ2-7 | . | . | TRBV5-1 | TGCGCCAGCAGCGGGGGACAAAACTACGAGCAGTACTTC | CASSGGQNYEQYF
TRBJ2-7 | . | TRBD2 | TRBV5-6 | TGTGCCAGCAGACCCACTAGCGGGAGGCCCCACGAGCAGTACTTC | CASRPTSGRPHEQYF
TRBJ1-1 | . | . | TRBV30 | TGTGCCTGGAGTAGAGACAGGACGAACACTGAAGCTTTCTTT | CAWSRDRTNTEAFF
TRBJ2-7 | . | TRBD2 | TRBV5-1 | TGCGCCAGCAGCTTACTAGCGGGGGGGCCAAACGAGCAGTACTTC | CASSLLAGGPNEQYF
TRBJ2-7 | . | TRBD1 | TRBV10-3 | TGTGCCAGCGAGGGGACAGGGTCGATCTCCGAGCAGTACTTC | CASEGTGSISEQYF